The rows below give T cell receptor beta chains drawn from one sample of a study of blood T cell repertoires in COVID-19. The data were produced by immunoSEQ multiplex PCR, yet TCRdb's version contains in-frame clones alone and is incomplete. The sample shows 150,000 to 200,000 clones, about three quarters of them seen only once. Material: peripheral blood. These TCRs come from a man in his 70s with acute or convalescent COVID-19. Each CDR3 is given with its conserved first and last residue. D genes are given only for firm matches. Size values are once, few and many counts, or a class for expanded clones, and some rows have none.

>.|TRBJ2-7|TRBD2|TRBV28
CASSFSSGRRAYEQYF
TGTGCCAGCAGTTTTTCTAGCGGGAGGCGGGCCTACGAGCAGTACTTC
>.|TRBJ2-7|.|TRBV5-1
CASSPGTYEQYF
TGCGCCAGCAGCCCGGGGACCTACGAGCAGTACTTC
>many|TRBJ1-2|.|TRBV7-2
CASSRTYSLPPYGYTF
TGTGCCAGCAGCCGCACGTACAGCCTACCTCCCTATGGCTACACCTTC
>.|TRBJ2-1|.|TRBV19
CASSMASSWANEQFF
TGTGCCAGTAGTATGGCTAGCAGTTGGGCCAATGAGCAGTTCTTC
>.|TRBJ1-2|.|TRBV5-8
CASSPRRGYGYTF
TGTGCCAGCAGCCCCCGTCGCGGCTATGGCTACACCTTC
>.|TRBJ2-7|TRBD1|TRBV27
CASSRGQARYEQYF
TGTGCCAGCAGTCGGGGACAGGCTCGATACGAGCAGTACTTC
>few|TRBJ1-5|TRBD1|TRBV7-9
CASSNGQGAVRNQPQHF
TGTGCCAGCAGCAATGGACAGGGGGCCGTTAGGAATCAGCCCCAGCATTTT
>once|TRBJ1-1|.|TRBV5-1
CASSSGLNTEAFF
TGCGCCAGCAGCTCAGGACTAAACACTGAAGCTTTCTTT
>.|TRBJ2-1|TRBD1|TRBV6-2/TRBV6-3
CASSYGGTGIDNEQFF
TGTGCCAGCAGTTACGGAGGGACAGGGATCGACAATGAGCAGTTCTTC
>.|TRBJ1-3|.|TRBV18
CASSLADTGNTIYF
TGTGCCAGCTCACTGGCGGACACTGGAAACACCATATATTTT
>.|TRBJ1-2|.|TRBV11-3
CASSLGRGERGYTF
TGTGCCAGCAGCTTGGGCAGGGGAGAACGCGGCTACACCTTC
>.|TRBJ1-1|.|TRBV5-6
CASSLARGNTEAFF
TGTGCCAGCAGCTTGGCCAGGGGGAACACTGAAGCTTTCTTT
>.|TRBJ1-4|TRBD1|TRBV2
CASRAGGSNEKLFF
TGTGCCAGCAGAGCAGGGGGCTCTAATGAAAAACTGTTTTTT
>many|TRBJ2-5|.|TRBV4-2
CASSLFPQGNQETQYF
TGTGCCAGCAGCCTATTTCCCCAGGGGAACCAAGAGACCCAGTACTTC
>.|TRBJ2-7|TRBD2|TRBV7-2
CASSLARGLAGGEQYF
TGTGCCAGCAGCTTAGCGAGGGGACTAGCGGGAGGCGAGCAGTACTTC
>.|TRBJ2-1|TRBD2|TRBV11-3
CASSFVTSGRAYEQFF
TGTGCCAGCAGCTTCGTTACTAGCGGGAGGGCGTATGAGCAGTTCTTC
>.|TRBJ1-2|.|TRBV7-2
CASSIGQYGYTF
TGTGCCAGCAGCATCGGACAGTATGGCTACACCTTC
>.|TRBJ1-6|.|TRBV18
CASSGRQVFEEPLHF
TGTGCCAGCTCAGGGAGACAGGTTTTCGAGGAGCCCCTCCACTTT
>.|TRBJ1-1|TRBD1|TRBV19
CASSARQGRGRAFF
TGTGCCAGTAGCGCTAGACAGGGGAGGGGAAGAGCTTTCTTT
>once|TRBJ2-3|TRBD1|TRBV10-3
CAIRTGDTQYF
TGTGCCATCAGGACAGGGGATACGCAGTATTTT
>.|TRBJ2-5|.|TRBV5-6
CASSLPTAETQYF
TGTGCCAGCAGCCTCCCGACAGCGGAGACCCAGTACTTC
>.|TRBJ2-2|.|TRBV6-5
CASTFGSGELFF
TGTGCCAGCACCTTCGGGTCCGGGGAGCTGTTTTTT
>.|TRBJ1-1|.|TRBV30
CAWRVSSTEAFF
TGTGCCTGGAGGGTGTCTAGCACTGAAGCTTTCTTT
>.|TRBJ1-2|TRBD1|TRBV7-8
CASSLLGQADYGYTF
TGTGCCAGCAGCTTATTAGGACAGGCCGACTATGGCTACACCTTC
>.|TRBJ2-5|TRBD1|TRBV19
CASSSLGQQETQYF
TGTGCCAGTAGTAGCTTGGGACAGCAAGAGACCCAGTACTTC
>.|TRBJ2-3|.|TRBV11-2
CASSLDHRNQGGRDTQYF
TGTGCCAGCAGCTTAGATCATCGTAATCAGGGAGGCCGGGATACGCAGTATTTT
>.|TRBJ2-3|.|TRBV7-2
CASSLRQSTDTQYF
TGTGCCAGCAGCTTGAGACAGTCAACAGATACGCAGTATTTT
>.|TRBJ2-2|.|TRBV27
CASSLDWGHGTGELFF
TGTGCCAGCAGTTTAGATTGGGGGCATGGCACCGGGGAGCTGTTTTTT
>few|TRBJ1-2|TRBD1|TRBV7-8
CASSEQGADYGYTF
TGTGCCAGCAGCGAACAGGGGGCGGACTATGGCTACACCTTC
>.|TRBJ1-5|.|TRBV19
CASSSGRANQPQHF
TGTGCCAGTAGCTCGGGCAGGGCCAATCAGCCCCAGCATTTT
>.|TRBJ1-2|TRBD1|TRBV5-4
CASSIDRGRGYGYTF
TGTGCCAGCAGCATAGACAGGGGGCGAGGGTATGGCTACACCTTC